These 3 T cell receptor beta chains were sequenced from one sample in a study of Tregs in tolerant kidney transplant recipients. The method was immunoSEQ multiplex PCR; TCRdb's version includes in-frame clones alone and lacks a portion of them. Of 70,000 to 95,000 clones listed, about 91% are singletons. The material sequenced was Tregs from blood, taken before the transplant. These TCRs come from a human donor who received a combined kidney and bone marrow transplant.

This chain connects TRBV5-5 to TRBJ2-3, with 9 bases that match TRBD2. Per germline, CDR1 SGHKS and CDR2 YYEKEE (reference sequence). The J segment lost 7 bases and the V segment lost 4 bases, leaving 7 bases of the junction unmatched. CDR3 length equals 14 residues. The DNA of the CDR3 is TGTGCCAGCAGCCAGACTAGCGGAACCTATACGCAGTATTTT. It yields the protein CASSQTSGTYTQYF.

The chain couples TRBV19 to TRBJ2-5, with TRBD1 matching 7 bases. The CDR3 has 13 residues. Trimming took 9 bases from V and 3 from J; bases not matched to a gene: 7. Germline V gene data show CDR1 as LNHDA and CDR2 as SQIVND (reference sequence). The CDR3 region has the DNA TGTGCCAGCACCGACAGGGTCAAAGAGACCCAGTACTTC. Its protein is CASTDRVKETQYF.

The chain uses TRBV28 and TRBJ1-5, with a possible D match to TRBD1 (6 bases). Trimming pared 4 bases from V and 6 bases from J, leaving 13 bases between. The CDR3 has 14 amino acids. Germline V gives CDR1 MDHEN, CDR2 SYDVKM. The CDR3 DNA sequence: TGTGCCAGCAGTTCCCCGCAGGGGCGTCAGCCCCAGCATTTT. This codes for CASSSPQGRQPQHF.